These 24 T cell receptor beta chains originate from one sample sequenced in a study of response to subunit inactivated influenza vaccine. Using its own MiXCR run on the RT-PCR reads, TCRdb lists one record per CDR3 protein. The table records about 570,000 distinct CDR3 sequences, approximately 10% of them present only once. The sample was also reused in another study, on T cells expressing NK-cell markers. That publication notes: A 5'RACE template switching approach incorporating UMIs was used to make TCR beta cDNA.

Source: PBMCs from blood, taken on the day of vaccination. The receptors come from a man between 50 and 59 years old who received an inactivated influenza vaccine.

The table lists this clonotype with a few counts. V is TRBV6-1 and J is TRBJ1-6; 9 positions match TRBD1. The CDR3 is 17 amino acids. The germline V gene encodes CDR1 MNHNS and CDR2 SASEGT. The V segment lost 6 bases and the J segment 2 bases; nucleotides outside the gene matches: 8. This chain's CDR3 is CASSQGQGNPYNSPLHF. The CDR3 DNA sequence: TGTGCCAGCAGCCAAGGACAGGGGAACCCCTATAATTCACCCCTCCACTTT.

This clonotype showed up many times. The chain links TRBV28 to TRBJ2-4; a possible D gene is TRBD1 (5 bases). V was trimmed by 5 bases and J by 7 bases, leaving 15 bases between them. CDR1 is MDHEN, CDR2 SYDVKM, per germline. CDR3 length equals 14 residues. The DNA for the CDR3 is TGTGCCAGCAGTGAAGGGGTTGATGGGAACATTCAGTACTTC. Translation: CASSEGVDGNIQYF.

In this sample, this clonotype turned up a few times. At one end, the junction sequence differs from germline, possibly due to a read error. The chain carries TRBV2 and TRBJ2-2, with a possible D match to TRBD1 (5 bases). Looked up from germline, CDR1 is SNHLY and CDR2 is FYNNEI. The CDR3 loop spans 16 amino acids. CDR3 loop: CPSSEGATPDTGELFF. CDR3 nucleotides: TGTCCCAGCAGTGAAGGGGCTACCCCGGACACCGGGGAGCTGTTTTTT.

This chain joins TRBV11-2 and TRBJ2-3; possibly TRBD2 for D (7 bases). The CDR3 runs to 19 residues. Looked up from germline, CDR1 is SGHAT and CDR2 is FQNNGV. Between the trimmed V and J ends, which lost 3 bases and 0 bases, there was a span of 22 bases. DNA of the CDR3: TGTGCCAGCAGCTTGAAGCCGGGCGGGGGCTACACTAGCACAGATACGCAGTATTTT. Translated, it gives CASSLKPGGGYTSTDTQYF.

In its sample, this clonotype was seen a few times. This chain links TRBV5-1 with TRBJ2-1, with TRBD2 as a possible D gene (5 bases). The CDR3 covers 13 residues. V lost 0 bases, J lost 8 bases, and 9 bases lay in between. CDR1 is SGHRS and CDR2 is YFSETQ in the germline V gene. CDR3 sequence: CASSLAGLHEQFF. CDR3 nucleotides: TGCGCCAGCAGCTTGGCGGGGTTACATGAGCAGTTCTTC. Supplemented by reference TRBV5-1 and TRBJ2-1, the full variable domain reads KAGVTQTPRYLIKTRGQQVTLSCSPISGHRSVSWYQQTPGQGLQFLFEYFSETQRNKGNFPGRFSGRQFSNSRSEMNVSTLELGDSALYLCASSLAGLHEQFFGPGTRLTVL.

This clonotype was seen ten or more times. J is TRBJ1-3 and V is TRBV12-3 or TRBV12-4; tentative D call: TRBD1 (6 bases). This CDR3 region has 17 residues. Trimming took off 5 bases at V and 4 bases at J, with 21 bases between the two ends. CDR3 protein: CASSHRTQGLSGNTIYF. As DNA, the CDR3 is TGTGCCAGCAGTCATAGAACCCAGGGGCTGAGCGGAAACACCATATATTTT.

The chain recombines TRBV6-2 or TRBV6-3 with TRBJ2-2, with 7 bases lining up with TRBD1. The ends lost 2 bases at V and 7 bases at J; junction bases unmatched: 4. The CDR3 sequence is 14 residues long. The germline V gene encodes CDR1 MNHEY and CDR2 SVGEGT. CDR3 protein: CASSYRGQVGELFF. CDR3 in DNA: TGTGCCAGCAGTTACAGGGGGCAGGTCGGGGAGCTGTTTTTT.

This clonotype turned up a few times. The V and J genes are TRBV28 and TRBJ2-7, with a weak D call TRBD1 (6 bases). The CDR3 loop spans 13 amino acids. Germline assignment: CDR1 MDHEN and CDR2 SYDVKM. Trimming left V 9 bases short and J 1 base short, with 13 bases between. The CDR3, as DNA: TGTGCCAGTGACAGGTCGGGGTCCTACGAGCAGTACTTC. Translated, it gives CASDRSGSYEQYF.

This clonotype occurred many times. The V and J genes are TRBV15 and TRBJ1-5, with D hard to call. The CDR3 runs 15 residues. The germline V gene encodes CDR1 LNHNV and CDR2 YYDKDF (reference sequence). Trimming cost V 0 bases and J 3 bases, with 9 bases left between them. The CDR3 here is CATSRDPGFNQPQHF. The CDR3 nucleotides read TGTGCCACCAGCAGAGATCCAGGATTCAATCAGCCCCAGCATTTT.

Only a few counts were recorded for this clonotype. The chain couples TRBV11-3 to TRBJ2-3, with D unclear. V was clipped by 3 bases and J by 6 bases, with 13 bases between them. Per the germline V gene, CDR1 is SGHNT and CDR2 is YENEEA. The CDR3 length is 14 residues. CDR3 region: CASSFGGSSDTQYF. CDR3 nucleotide sequence: TGTGCCAGCAGCTTTGGTGGATCATCGGATACGCAGTATTTT.

This clonotype occurred many times. The gene calls are TRBV5-1 and TRBJ1-1; D may be TRBD1 (5 bases). Germline CDR1 reads SGHRS; CDR2 reads YFSETQ. There are 14 residues in the CDR3. Trimming took 2 bases from V and 0 from J, leaving 8 bases between them. Written as DNA, the CDR3 is TGCGCCAGCAGCTTTGGGGGGTTGAACACTGAAGCTTTCTTT. This translates into CASSFGGLNTEAFF.

The V and J genes are TRBV28 and TRBJ2-6; 7 bases are a match to TRBD1. V dropped 2 bases and J dropped 0; count of bases not matched to a gene: 7. The CDR3 sequence is 18 residues long. The germline CDR1 and CDR2 sequences are MDHEN and SYDVKM. The CDR3 bases are TGTGCCAGCAGTTTAGTCAGGGGACAGATCTCTGGGGCCAACGTCCTGACTTTC. It is translated as CASSLVRGQISGANVLTF.

The chain has TRBV18 and TRBJ2-7; TRBD1 is a possible D gene (6 bases). The germline V and J ends were trimmed by 10 bases and 2 bases, with 15 bases remaining between them. This CDR3 has 13 residues. Germline CDR1 reads KGHSH; CDR2 reads LQKENI. The CDR3 here is CATKLTGTYEQYF. In nucleotides, the CDR3 is TGTGCCACCAAACTGACAGGTACCTACGAGCAGTACTTC.

This clonotype occurred many times. This sequence joins TRBV4-1 and TRBJ2-7; D is undetermined. With 4 bases removed from V and 4 bases from J, the gap between germline ends came to 11 bases. The germline CDR1 and CDR2 sequences are MGHRA and YSYEKL. The CDR3 is made up of 13 amino acids. CDR3 nucleotide sequence: TGCGCCAGCAGCCGGACGGACGATTACGAGCAGTACTTC. Encoded protein: CASSRTDDYEQYF.

This clonotype was observed a handful of times. The chain carries TRBV5-1 and TRBJ2-1, with TRBD2 matching over 14 bases. The CDR3 is made up of 18 amino acids. Germline V CDR1 and CDR2: SGHRS, YFSETQ. V dropped 3 bases and J dropped 9; count of bases not matched to a gene: 14. CDR3 protein: CASSSPGTSGGVHAEQFF. Here the CDR3 DNA reads TGCGCCAGCAGCTCCCCCGGGACTAGCGGGGGTGTACATGCTGAGCAGTTCTTC.

This chain links TRBV6-2 or TRBV6-3 with TRBJ1-5, with D unresolved. Germline V gene data show CDR1 as MNHEY and CDR2 as SVGEGT. The CDR3 spans 15 residues. With 5 bases removed from V and 0 bases from J, the gap between germline ends came to 11 bases. The CDR3 loop is CASSLQIYSNQPQHF. CDR3 bases: TGTGCCAGCAGTCTCCAGATTTATAGCAATCAGCCCCAGCATTTT.

There are many counts of this clonotype. In DNA, the CDR3 is TGTGCCAGCAGCCGCTACTTCTCCCCTAGCGGACCCTTTTACAATGAGCAGTTCTTC. Protein sequence: CASSRYFSPSGPFYNEQFF. The V call is TRBV14, the J call TRBJ2-1; TRBD2 agrees at 7 bases. The V segment lost 4 bases and the J segment 4 bases; nucleotides outside the gene matches: 19. From germline, CDR1 is SGHDN and CDR2 FVKESK. CDR3 size: 19 residues.

This clonotype has a handful of counts. This rearrangement joins TRBV5-1 to TRBJ1-6; tentative D call: TRBD1 (5 bases). Trimming took 0 bases from V and 8 from J, leaving 12 bases between them. The CDR3 loop spans 15 amino acids. Germline CDR1 is SGHRS and CDR2 is YFSETQ. The CDR3 region has the DNA TGCGCCAGCAGCTTGGACGGGGGGGATTATTCACCCCTCCACTTT. Its translation is CASSLDGGDYSPLHF.

This clonotype was recorded at least ten times. Here the CDR3 DNA reads TGCAGTGCCAGGGCCATAACACTAGCGGACTACAATGAGCAGTTCTTC. Amino acid sequence: CSARAITLADYNEQFF. This chain uses TRBV20-1 with TRBJ2-1; 8 bases map to TRBD2. The germline gives CDR1 DFQATT, CDR2 SNEGSKA (reference sequence). The CDR3 runs to 16 residues. V gave up 6 bases and J gave up 3 bases; unmatched junction bases: 13.

The table lists this clonotype with a few counts. The V call is TRBV29-1, the J call TRBJ2-1; unclear D gene. CDR3 length equals 16 residues. The V gene lost 8 bases and the J gene lost 2 bases, with 22 bases spanning the gap. Germline-derived CDR1 and CDR2 are SQVTM and ANQGSEA. CDR3 amino acids: CSPRMGWLTTYNEQFF. The CDR3 nucleotides read TGCAGCCCTAGAATGGGGTGGCTAACCACCTACAATGAGCAGTTCTTC.

The rearrangement links TRBV15 to TRBJ2-5; D gene uncertain. Germline CDR1 is LNHNV and CDR2 is YYDKDF (reference sequence). Trimming cost V 0 bases and J 3 bases, with 14 bases left between them. The CDR3 has 16 amino acids. The CDR3 here is CATSRDPYWREETQYF. As DNA, the CDR3 is TGTGCCACCAGCAGAGATCCGTATTGGAGAGAAGAGACCCAGTACTTC.

This clonotype has at least ten counts. The V gene is TRBV28, the J gene TRBJ1-2, with 11 bases identical to TRBD1. This CDR3 contains 13 residues. Trimming removed 6 bases from V and 6 bases from J; junction bases left unmatched: 3. Germline CDR1 is MDHEN and CDR2 is SYDVKM. The CDR3 is CASSPGQGDGYTF. For the CDR3, the DNA is TGTGCCAGCAGCCCGGGACAGGGGGATGGCTACACCTTC.

The table lists this clonotype with a few counts. The V gene is TRBV27, the J gene TRBJ2-7; D may be TRBD2 (5 bases). The V and J ends lost 0 bases and 2 bases respectively, with 11 bases between them. Germline V CDR1 and CDR2: MNHEY, SMNVEV (reference sequence). The length of the CDR3 is 15 residues. The CDR3 sequence: CASSLSPSRTYEQYF. DNA for the CDR3: TGTGCCAGCAGTTTATCTCCTAGCAGAACCTACGAGCAGTACTTC.

The CDR3 protein is CSARRDREAFF. The CDR3 DNA reads TGCAGTGCTAGGAGGGACAGGGAAGCTTTCTTT. The gene calls are TRBV20-1 and TRBJ1-1; 8 bases align to TRBD1. The V segment lost 3 bases and the J segment 8 bases; nucleotides outside the gene matches: 2. The germline CDR1 and CDR2 sequences are DFQATT and SNEGSKA (reference sequence). The CDR3 consists of 11 residues.